A single sample gave rise to the 20 T cell receptor beta chains below, sequenced in a study of OX40 agonist ivuxolimab in advanced cancers. Sequencing used immunoSEQ multiplex PCR; TCRdb keeps in-frame clones, though not all of them. The table records about 120,000 clones, roughly nine tenths of them present only once. The source was CD4+ or CD8+ T cells sorted from blood, collected in a trial of the OX40 agonist ivuxolimab. These receptors were collected from an adult with an advanced solid tumor such as melanoma, head and neck, liver or kidney cancer.

The chain links TRBV7-9 to TRBJ1-4; no reliable D call. The ends were cut back, 5 bases at V and 0 bases at J, with 10 bases in the middle. Germline V gene sequence: CDR1 SEHNR, CDR2 FQNEAQ (reference sequence). This CDR3 spans 15 amino acids. The CDR3 DNA is TGTGCCAGCAGCGCCCGGGGAGCAACTAATGAAAAACTGTTTTTT. It encodes CASSARGATNEKLFF. Full variable domain (rest looked up from reference TRBV7-9 and TRBJ1-4): DTGVSQNPRHKITKRGQNVTFRCDPISEHNRLYWYRQTLGQGPEFLTYFQNEAQLEKSRLLSDRFSAERPKGSFSTLEIQRTEQGDSAMYLCASSARGATNEKLFFGSGTQLSVL.

The V gene is TRBV5-1, the J gene TRBJ2-5; 8 bases fit TRBD1. Looked up from germline, CDR1 is SGHRS and CDR2 is YFSETQ. V lost 1 base, J lost 4 bases, and 6 bases stayed unmatched. CDR3 length equals 15 residues. The CDR3 here is CASSLLGTGRETQYF. Written as DNA, the CDR3 is TGCGCCAGCAGCTTGTTGGGGACAGGAAGAGAGACCCAGTACTTC. Combining the CDR3 with reference TRBV5-1 and TRBJ2-5 gives the whole variable domain KAGVTQTPRYLIKTRGQQVTLSCSPISGHRSVSWYQQTPGQGLQFLFEYFSETQRNKGNFPGRFSGRQFSNSRSEMNVSTLELGDSALYLCASSLLGTGRETQYFGPGTRLLVL.

The rearrangement uses TRBV6-1 and TRBJ2-7; 14 bases agree with TRBD2. The CDR3 sequence is 15 residues long. The J segment lost 2 bases and the V segment lost 5 bases, leaving 2 bases of the junction unmatched. CDR1 MNHNS and CDR2 SASEGT come from the germline V gene. Written as DNA, the CDR3 is TGTGCCAGCAGTTGGACTAGCGGGGGGACCTACGAGCAGTACTTC. Protein: CASSWTSGGTYEQYF.

In DNA form, the CDR3 reads TGTGCCAGCAGCTTAGATTGGGGACAGGGGAATGGCTACACCTTC. It encodes CASSLDWGQGNGYTF. The chain joins TRBV11-2 to TRBJ1-2, with 10 positions matching TRBD1. This CDR3 region has 15 residues. With V trimmed by 0 bases and J by 6 bases, 4 bases remained unmatched. Germline V gene sequence: CDR1 SGHAT, CDR2 FQNNGV. The variable domain in full, completed from reference TRBV11-2 and TRBJ1-2, reads EAGVAQSPRYKIIEKRQSVAFWCNPISGHATLYWYQQILGQGPKLLIQFQNNGVVDDSQLPKDRFSAERLKGVDSTLKIQPAKLEDSAVYLCASSLDWGQGNGYTFGSGTRLTVV.

The V call is TRBV5-8, the J call TRBJ1-4; 12 bases align to TRBD1. The CDR3 runs to 16 residues. The germline V gene encodes CDR1 SGHTS and CDR2 YDEGEE. J lost 8 bases, V lost 4 bases, and 9 bases had no gene match. As DNA, the CDR3 is TGTGCCAGCAGCACGGGATGGGGACAGGGGGCGGAAAAACTGTTTTTT. It encodes CASSTGWGQGAEKLFF.

The V gene is TRBV6-5, the J gene TRBJ2-5; 7 bases align to TRBD2. This CDR3 has 15 residues. Trimming removed 2 bases from V and 5 bases from J; junction bases left unmatched: 8. Germline V gene data show CDR1 as MNHEY and CDR2 as SVGAGI. CDR3 in DNA: TGTGCCAGCAGTTACGGGGGGGTAAAGTTGGAGACCCAGTACTTC. Protein sequence: CASSYGGVKLETQYF.

The V call is TRBV27, the J call TRBJ1-4; TRBD1 aligns across 7 bases. J was trimmed by 8 bases and V by 3 bases; bases with no gene match: 6. The CDR3 has 14 residues. Looked up from germline, CDR1 is MNHEY and CDR2 is SMNVEV (reference sequence). The DNA for the CDR3 is TGTGCCAGCAGTTTGGACAGGCGCGTGGAAAAACTGTTTTTT. It specifies CASSLDRRVEKLFF.

V is TRBV7-2 and J is TRBJ1-4; D may be TRBD1 (6 bases). Trimming removed 4 bases from V and 4 bases from J, with 16 bases in between. Germline CDR1 SGHTA, CDR2 FQGNSA. There are 16 residues in the CDR3. The CDR3 sequence is CASSSAQGPLNEKLFF. In nucleotides, the CDR3 is TGTGCCAGCAGCTCCGCCCAGGGGCCCCTTAATGAAAAACTGTTTTTT.

The V gene is TRBV4-2, the J gene TRBJ2-1, with 10 bases aligning to TRBD1. The trim removed 0 bases at V and 6 bases at J, leaving 2 bases unmatched. The CDR3 runs 15 residues. The germline V gene has CDR1 LGHNA and CDR2 YNFKEQ. The DNA of the CDR3 is TGTGCCAGCAGCCAAGAAGGACAGGGGGTCAATGAGCAGTTCTTC. The encoded protein is CASSQEGQGVNEQFF.

The rearrangement joins TRBV7-2 to TRBJ2-5; possible D gene TRBD2, 5 bases. This CDR3 region has 13 residues. Trimming removed 1 base at V and 5 bases at J, with 8 bases between. Germline CDR1 is SGHTA and CDR2 is FQGNSA. CDR3 region: CASSLGERETQYF. The CDR3, as DNA: TGTGCCAGCAGCTTAGGGGAGAGGGAGACCCAGTACTTC.

The rearrangement uses TRBV28 and TRBJ1-2, with 7 bases matching TRBD1. This CDR3 has 13 amino acids. Germline CDR1 reads MDHEN; CDR2 reads SYDVKM. The trim removed 6 bases at V and 3 bases at J, leaving 4 bases unmatched. The CDR3 DNA reads TGTGCCAGCAGACTGACAGGGTACTATGGCTACACCTTC. Its translation: CASRLTGYYGYTF.

This rearrangement joins TRBV6-4 to TRBJ2-7; 15 bases fit TRBD2. Unmatched junction bases numbered 17, after V lost 7 bases and J lost 4 bases. Germline V gene sequence: CDR1 MRHNA, CDR2 SNTAGT. The CDR3 totals 19 residues. The CDR3 loop reads CASIIPGTSGGFTLYEQYF. DNA of the CDR3: TGTGCCAGCATAATCCCCGGGACTAGCGGGGGGTTTACTTTATACGAGCAGTACTTC.

This clone was detected only a few times. This chain connects TRBV19 to TRBJ2-3; D unresolved. CDR1 is LNHDA, CDR2 SQIVND, per germline (reference sequence). CDR3 length: 13 residues. V was trimmed by 7 bases and J by 0 bases, leaving 8 bases between them. In DNA form, the CDR3 reads TGTGCCAGTAAGGCTCCTAGCACAGATACGCAGTATTTT. Residues: CASKAPSTDTQYF.

The J gene is TRBJ2-3, the V gene TRBV19, with D uncertain. CDR1 is LNHDA, CDR2 SQIVND, per germline (reference sequence). This CDR3 is 14 amino acids long. V was clipped by 4 bases and J by 0 bases, with 8 bases between them. The CDR3: CASSSGSSTDTQYF. As DNA, the CDR3 is TGTGCCAGTAGTAGCGGTTCTAGCACAGATACGCAGTATTTT.

For the CDR3, the DNA is TGTGCCAGCAGGGACAGGGGGTACGTCGATCAGCCCCAGCATTTT. Protein: CASRDRGYVDQPQHF. J is TRBJ1-5 and V is TRBV6-1; 10 bases are a match to TRBD1. Germline lookup yields CDR1 MNHNS and CDR2 SASEGT. V dropped 6 bases and J dropped 5; count of bases not matched to a gene: 7. The CDR3 is 15 amino acids.

This clone was detected only once. V gene TRBV2 combines with J gene TRBJ1-2; 7 positions match TRBD1. There are 13 residues in the CDR3. Germline V lookup: CDR1 SNHLY, CDR2 FYNNEI. V gave up 4 bases and J gave up 3 bases; unmatched junction bases: 2. CDR3 region: CASSGTGYYGYTF. The CDR3, as DNA: TGTGCCAGCAGTGGGACAGGCTACTATGGCTACACCTTC.

V gene TRBV9 combines with J gene TRBJ2-5; 11 nucleotides agree with TRBD2. Gene TRBJ2-7 matches the end of the DNA better, so the J call may be wrong. Per germline, CDR1 SGDLS and CDR2 YYNGEE. The CDR3 sequence is 15 residues long. In DNA form, the CDR3 reads TGTGCCAGCAGCGTAGGACTAGCGGGGACCTACGAGCAGTACTTC. This codes for CASSVGLAGTYEQYF.

This clone was counted a few times. The chain has TRBV19 and TRBJ2-1; 10 positions match TRBD2. The CDR3 loop spans 16 amino acids. J was trimmed by 9 bases and V by 3 bases; bases with no gene match: 11. Per germline, CDR1 LNHDA and CDR2 SQIVND (reference sequence). CDR3 region: CASSIPSGGARREQFF. CDR3 coding DNA: TGTGCCAGTAGTATCCCGAGCGGGGGGGCCCGGCGTGAGCAGTTCTTC.

J is TRBJ2-1 and V is TRBV14, with 11 bases fitting TRBD2. After removal of 0 bases from V and 9 bases from J, the junction contained 4 bases not matched to a gene. CDR3 size: 15 residues. Per germline, CDR1 SGHDN and CDR2 FVKESK. CDR3 coding DNA: TGTGCCAGCAGCCAAGACCTAGCGGGGGGCAGTGAGCAGTTCTTC. Translation: CASSQDLAGGSEQFF.

The chain is built from TRBV7-9 and TRBJ2-1; TRBD1 matches 9 bases. The CDR3 is made up of 14 amino acids. Trimming took 5 bases from V and 8 from J; bases not matched to a gene: 7. CDR1 SEHNR and CDR2 FQNEAQ come from the germline V gene (reference sequence). The CDR3 region has the DNA TGTGCCAGCAGCCAATCGGACAGGGGCGATGAGCAGTTCTTC. Its translation is CASSQSDRGDEQFF.